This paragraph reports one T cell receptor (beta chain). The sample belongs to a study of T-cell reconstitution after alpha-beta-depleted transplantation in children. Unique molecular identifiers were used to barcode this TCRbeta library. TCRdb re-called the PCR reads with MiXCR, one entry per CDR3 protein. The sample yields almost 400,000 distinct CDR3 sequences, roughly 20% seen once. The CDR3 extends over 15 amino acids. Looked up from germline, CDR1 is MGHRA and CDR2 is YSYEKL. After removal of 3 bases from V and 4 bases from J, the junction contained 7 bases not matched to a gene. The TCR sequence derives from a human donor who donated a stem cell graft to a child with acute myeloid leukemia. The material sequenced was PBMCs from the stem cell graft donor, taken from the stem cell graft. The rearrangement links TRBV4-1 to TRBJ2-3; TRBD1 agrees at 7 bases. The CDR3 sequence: CASSQVQGSADTQYF. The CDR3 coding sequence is TGCGCCAGCAGCCAGGTACAGGGGAGCGCAGATACGCAGTATTTT.